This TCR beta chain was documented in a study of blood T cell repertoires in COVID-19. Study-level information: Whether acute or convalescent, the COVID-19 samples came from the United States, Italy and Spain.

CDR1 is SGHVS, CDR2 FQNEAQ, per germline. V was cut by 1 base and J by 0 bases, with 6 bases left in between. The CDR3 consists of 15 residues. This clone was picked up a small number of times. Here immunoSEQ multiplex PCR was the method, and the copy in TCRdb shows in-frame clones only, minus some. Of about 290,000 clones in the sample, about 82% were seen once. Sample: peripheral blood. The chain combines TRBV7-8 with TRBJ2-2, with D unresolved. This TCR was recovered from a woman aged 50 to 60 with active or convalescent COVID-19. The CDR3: CASSLGLANTGELFF. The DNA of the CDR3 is TGTGCCAGCAGCTTAGGTCTCGCGAACACCGGGGAGCTGTTTTTT.